The entry that follows covers one T cell receptor (beta chain) sequence. Its antigen is not identified. Per the germline V gene, CDR1 is MGHRA and CDR2 is YSYEKL. J was trimmed by 2 bases and V by 4 bases; bases with no gene match: 7. The CDR3 is 15 residues long. At the time of sampling, donors were nominally healthy, though unrecorded immune exposures were likely. The data originate from a study of cytomegalovirus exposure and HLA in healthy donors. In the study overall: Ancestry clustering placed around four fifths of roughly 410 genotyped donors in the Caucasian-associated cluster. Study-wide results and limits: The authors later found HLA-associated TCR beta chains more clonally expanded than equally common others. Some V segments, TRBV6-2 and TRBV6-3 among them, were indistinguishable and were therefore excluded.

Primers included in the PCR were 60 Vbeta and 13 Jbeta primers. The assay was immunoSEQ multiplex PCR, and TCRdb's table has in-frame clones only and misses some. The sample lists about 38,000 clones, around 86% seen once, with around 10% in the top ten. This sequence joins TRBV4-1 and TRBJ2-7; TRBD2 agrees at 8 bases. The sequenced sample was PBMCs. The source is a woman in her thirties or forties in good health and CMV-seropositive. CDR3 DNA: TGCGCCAGCAGCCTCCAGGGACTAGGGCCCTACGAGCAGTACTTC. This translates into CASSLQGLGPYEQYF.